This T cell receptor beta chain was sequenced for a study of T cells in Graves' hyperthyroidism and ophthalmopathy. The authors obtained PBMCs from over 8.5 ml of fresh peripheral blood. The CDR3 loop spans 19 amino acids. V dropped 8 bases and J dropped 2 bases, with 27 bases sitting between them. Amplification of TCR beta CDR3 regions used RNA as the template. TCR CDR3 regions were first amplified by RT-PCR with HTBI primers. TCRdb used MiXCR to reprocess the multiplex PCR reads, holding one entry per CDR3 protein. The sample carries around 250,000 distinct CDR3 sequences, roughly 15% recorded once.

The clonotype originates from a woman aged 40 to 50 with Graves' hyperthyroidism that later progressed to Graves' ophthalmopathy. V usage is TRBV12-3 or TRBV12-4 and J usage is TRBJ2-2; tentatively, D is TRBD2 (6 bases). Sequencing was carried out using blood. This chain's CDR3 is CASGSTMRMAGKNTGELFF. The CDR3 DNA reads TGTGCCAGCGGGTCCACCATGCGGATGGCGGGAAAAAACACCGGGGAGCTGTTTTTT.